These T cell receptor beta chains were read from a single sample in a study of T cells in Graves' hyperthyroidism and ophthalmopathy. MiXCR was run by TCRdb on the multiplex PCR reads, yielding one entry per CDR3 protein. The data show some 490,000 distinct CDR3 sequences, around a fifth seen once. The source material was blood. Source of these receptors: a woman aged 70-85 years with Graves' ophthalmopathy. CDR3s include the opening cysteine and the closing phenylalanine or tryptophan. The D gene is left open where the match is weak. Only some rows state a clone size, as once, few, many or a class for expanded clones.

V gene,D gene,J gene,clone size,CDR3 protein,CDR3 DNA
TRBV7-9,NA,TRBJ1-5,few,CASSFGQPNQPQHF,TGTGCCAGCAGCTTTGGACAGCCCAATCAGCCCCAGCATTTT
TRBV27,NA,TRBJ1-2,few,CASKSQDGNYGYTF,TGTGCCAGCAAAAGCCAGGACGGTAACTATGGCTACACCTTC
TRBV18,NA,TRBJ2-3,NA,CASSPVSGTDTQYF,TGTGCCAGCTCACCGGTCAGCGGCACAGATACGCAGTATTTT
TRBV28,NA,TRBJ1-4,NA,CASSLKGLATNEKLFF,TGTGCCAGCAGTTTAAAGGGTTTGGCAACTAATGAAAAACTGTTTTTT
TRBV5-6,NA,TRBJ1-2,few,CASSMDTDYGYTF,TGTGCCAGCAGCATGGACACCGACTATGGCTACACCTTC
TRBV12-3/TRBV12-4,NA,TRBJ1-1,few,CASRLRQVGAEAFF,TGTGCCAGCAGACTACGACAGGTAGGGGCTGAAGCTTTCTTT
TRBV19,NA,TRBJ1-5,NA,CASSKGGRMSSSNQPQHF,TGTGCCAGTAGTAAGGGGGGCCGGATGTCTAGCAGCAATCAGCCCCAGCATTTT
TRBV9,NA,TRBJ1-1,NA,CASSPYRAVGTEAFF,TGTGCCAGCAGCCCCTACAGAGCCGTCGGCACTGAAGCTTTCTTT
TRBV25-1,NA,TRBJ1-2,NA,CASNSANYGYTF,TGTGCCAGCAATAGTGCTAACTATGGCTACACCTTC
TRBV5-6,NA,TRBJ1-5,NA,CASSSVLSNQPQHF,TGTGCCAGCAGCTCCGTCCTGAGTAATCAGCCCCAGCATTTT
TRBV4-1,TRBD2,TRBJ2-2,NA,CASSQEIAGANTGELFF,TGCGCCAGCAGCCAAGAGATAGCGGGAGCGAACACCGGGGAGCTGTTTTTT
TRBV6-1,NA,TRBJ1-2,few,CASTLGGFGYTF,TGTGCCAGCACGTTAGGGGGGTTCGGCTACACCTTC
TRBV7-6,NA,TRBJ1-1,NA,CASSLLGLEAFF,TGTGCCAGCAGCCTATTAGGGTTGGAGGCTTTCTTT
TRBV5-1,TRBD2,TRBJ2-1,few,CASRRTSGYNEQFF,TGCGCCAGCAGACGGACTAGCGGCTACAATGAGCAGTTCTTC
TRBV18,TRBD2,TRBJ2-5,few,CASSQPGTSTGETQYF,TGTGCCAGCTCACAACCCGGGACTAGCACCGGGGAGACCCAGTACTTC
TRBV9,TRBD2,TRBJ2-1,once,CASSVVPGGSYNEQFF,TGTGCCAGCAGCGTAGTCCCGGGAGGTTCCTACAATGAGCAGTTCTTC
TRBV20-1,NA,TRBJ1-1,NA,CSARGTGNSRTEAFF,TGCAGTGCTAGGGGAACAGGGAATAGCAGGACTGAAGCTTTCTTT
TRBV3-1,NA,TRBJ1-2,few,CASSQGTRTDYGYTF,TGTGCCAGCAGCCAAGGTACCCGGACAGACTATGGCTACACCTTC
TRBV7-2,TRBD2,TRBJ2-5,NA,CASSDRVAGGMETQYF,TGTGCCAGCAGCGATCGCGTAGCGGGAGGAATGGAGACCCAGTACTTC
TRBV5-5,TRBD1,TRBJ2-2,NA,CASSPQGQRVTGELFF,TGTGCCAGCAGCCCCCAGGGACAGCGCGTTACCGGGGAGCTGTTTTTT
TRBV7-6,NA,TRBJ2-1,NA,CASSFAGTLLAGQDEQFF,TGTGCCAGCAGCTTCGCCGGGACTCTCCTTGCGGGGCAAGATGAGCAGTTCTTC
TRBV12-3/TRBV12-4,NA,TRBJ1-1,many,CASSPGWRAFF,TGTGCCAGCAGCCCTGGTTGGAGGGCTTTCTTT
TRBV9,NA,TRBJ2-7,few,CASGDLYEQYF,TGTGCCAGCGGCGACCTATACGAGCAGTACTTC
TRBV10-3,NA,TRBJ2-6,NA,CAATQVGANVLTF,TGTGCCGCCACCCAAGTCGGGGCCAACGTCCTGACTTTC
TRBV5-1,NA,TRBJ1-1,NA,CASTHAGQLNTEAFF,TGCGCCAGCACCCACGCTGGGCAGTTGAACACTGAAGCTTTCTTT
TRBV7-8,NA,TRBJ1-6,few,CASSSPGPSALHF,TGTGCCAGCAGCTCGCCGGGCCCCTCGGCCCTCCACTTT
TRBV28,NA,TRBJ1-5,few,CASSLRGRGNQPQHF,TGTGCCAGCAGTTTACGGGGAAGGGGCAATCAGCCCCAGCATTTT
TRBV3-1,NA,TRBJ2-3,many,CASSPGAPDTQYF,TGTGCCAGCAGCCCCGGGGCGCCAGATACGCAGTATTTT
TRBV6-1,TRBD1,TRBJ2-7,few,CASSRTGYSYEQYF,TGTGCCAGCAGCCGGACAGGTTACTCCTACGAGCAGTACTTC
TRBV30,NA,TRBJ1-1,NA,CAWSLVGTEAFF,TGTGCCTGGTCGTTGGTTGGGACTGAAGCTTTCTTT
TRBV11-2,TRBD1,TRBJ2-1,NA,CASSLDPWGRGLRDNEQFF,TGTGCCAGCAGCTTAGATCCTTGGGGCAGGGGGCTAAGGGACAATGAGCAGTTCTTC
TRBV4-3,NA,TRBJ2-5,few,CASSQGAQGPQYF,TGCGCCAGCAGCCAAGGGGCCCAGGGGCCCCAGTACTTC
TRBV28,TRBD1,TRBJ2-7,NA,CASIESGQGAYEQYF,TGTGCCAGCATCGAGAGTGGGCAGGGGGCCTACGAGCAGTACTTC
TRBV18,NA,TRBJ1-1,NA,CASSLSSQGGAEAFF,TGTGCCAGCTCACTCTCCTCTCAGGGCGGAGCTGAAGCTTTCTTT
TRBV30,NA,TRBJ1-2,few,CAWSVLGPAAF,TGTGCCTGGAGTGTACTCGGCCCAGCCGCCTTC
TRBV20-1,NA,TRBJ2-5,many,CSAGSGYQETQYF,TGCAGTGCTGGATCAGGGTACCAAGAGACCCAGTACTTC
TRBV2,TRBD1,TRBJ1-2,many,CASSATGWYGYTF,TGTGCCAGCAGTGCGACAGGGTGGTATGGCTACACCTTC
TRBV6-1,NA,TRBJ2-5,few,CASSQRGVETQYF,TGTGCCAGCAGTCAAAGGGGTGTTGAGACCCAGTACTTC